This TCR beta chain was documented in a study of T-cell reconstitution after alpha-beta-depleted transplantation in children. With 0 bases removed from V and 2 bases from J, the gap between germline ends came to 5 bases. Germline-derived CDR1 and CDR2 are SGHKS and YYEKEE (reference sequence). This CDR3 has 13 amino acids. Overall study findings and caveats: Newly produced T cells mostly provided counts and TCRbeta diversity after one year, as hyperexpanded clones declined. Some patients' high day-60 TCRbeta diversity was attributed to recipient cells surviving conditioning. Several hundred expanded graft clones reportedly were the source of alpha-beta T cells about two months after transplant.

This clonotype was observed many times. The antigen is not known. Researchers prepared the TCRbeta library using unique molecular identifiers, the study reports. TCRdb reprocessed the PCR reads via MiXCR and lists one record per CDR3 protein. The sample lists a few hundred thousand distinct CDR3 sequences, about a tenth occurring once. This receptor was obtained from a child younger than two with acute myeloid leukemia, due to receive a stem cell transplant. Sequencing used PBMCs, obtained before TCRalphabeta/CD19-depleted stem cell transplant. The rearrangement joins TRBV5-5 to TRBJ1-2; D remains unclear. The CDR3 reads CASSLGSNYGYTF. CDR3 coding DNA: TGTGCCAGCAGCTTGGGGAGCAACTATGGCTACACCTTC.